This T cell receptor (beta chain) is drawn from a study of T-cell reconstitution after alpha-beta-depleted transplantation in children. Preparation of the TCRbeta library used unique molecular identifiers. In TCRdb, the PCR reads were re-called with MiXCR into one record per CDR3 protein. The sample consists of about 640,000 distinct CDR3 sequences, 16% of them appearing once. V was trimmed by 6 bases and J by 8 bases, leaving 12 bases between them. CDR1 is SGHRS and CDR2 is YFSETQ in the germline V gene. The CDR3 totals 12 residues. Here the sequenced sample was PBMCs from the stem cell graft donor, taken from the stem cell graft. The chain employs TRBV5-1 and TRBJ2-1, with D unresolved. This sequence originates from a human donor who donated a stem cell graft to a child with acute myeloid leukemia. The CDR3 loop is CASTSEGDEQFF. The CDR3 DNA follows: TGCGCCAGCACCTCGGAAGGTGATGAGCAGTTCTTC.